This is a list of T cell receptor beta chains from one sample in a study of T cell clones after liver transplantation. Using immunoSEQ multiplex PCR, the repertoire was profiled, and TCRdb retains in-frame clones only, with some absent. The sample records more than 70,000 clones, less than 90% being singletons. Sample: CD4+ T cells from blood, taken at the 22-month timepoint. These receptors were collected from a human patient who received a liver transplant. The graft donor may account for some of the T cells. CDR3s include the opening cysteine and the closing phenylalanine or tryptophan. Each record gives: V gene, J gene, clone size, D gene, CDR3 DNA, CDR3 protein. A D gene is named only where the DNA matches it firmly. Where a row states a size, it is once, few, many or the class of an expanded clone; other rows omit it.

>TRBV11-2|TRBJ1-2|few|TRBD1
TGTGCCAGCAGCCCCGGACAGGGGATAGGCTACACCTTC
CASSPGQGIGYTF
>TRBV19|TRBJ1-3|few|NA
TGTGCCAGTAGTGACCGGGGATCCGGAAACACCATATATTTT
CASSDRGSGNTIYF
>TRBV5-6|TRBJ2-5|NA|NA
TGTGCCAGCAGCTTGGCCGTGGGGGGCCGGTGGGAGACCCAGTACTTC
CASSLAVGGRWETQYF
>TRBV11-2|TRBJ2-1|many|TRBD2
TGTGCCAGCAGCCCCCGGACTAGTGGGGCCTACAATGAGCAGTTCTTC
CASSPRTSGAYNEQFF
>TRBV18|TRBJ2-7|NA|NA
TGTGCCAGCTCAACTCTGTACGAGCAGTACTTC
CASSTLYEQYF
>TRBV19|TRBJ2-7|NA|NA
TGTGCCAGTAGTGTGGGATGGGGATACGAGCAGTACTTC
CASSVGWGYEQYF
>TRBV30|TRBJ2-1|NA|NA
TGTGCCTGGACCCCAATTGTAACTAGCTCCTACAATGAGCAGTTCTTC
CAWTPIVTSSYNEQFF
>TRBV10-3|TRBJ1-4|once|NA
TGTGCCATCAGTGAGTCCGGCAGGGAAGACGAAAAACTGTTTTTT
CAISESGREDEKLFF
>TRBV13|TRBJ2-1|few|TRBD2
TGTGCCAGCAGCTTGAGTAGGGCTAGCGGGAGACAGCGTGAGCAGTTCTTC
CASSLSRASGRQREQFF
>TRBV7-9|TRBJ1-5|NA|NA
TGTGCCAGCAGCTTAGCGGAAGGGCCCAATCAGCCCCAGCATTTT
CASSLAEGPNQPQHF
>TRBV11-1|TRBJ1-1|NA|TRBD1
TGTGCCAGCAGCTTTGGACAGGCCCGTGCCGAAGCTTTCTTT
CASSFGQARAEAFF
>TRBV7-2|TRBJ1-6|NA|NA
TGTGCCAGCAGCGTCGATGGGGGAAAGACTTCACCCCTCCACTTT
CASSVDGGKTSPLHF
>TRBV28|TRBJ2-5|few|TRBD1
TGTGCCAGCAGCCGACAGGGATATGACCAAGAGACCCAGTACTTC
CASSRQGYDQETQYF
>TRBV5-4|TRBJ2-1|NA|NA
TGTGCCAGCAGCTCCGCCGACAAGACTGAGCAGTTCTTC
CASSSADKTEQFF
>TRBV19|TRBJ2-5|NA|NA
TGTGCCAGTAGTGTCACGTCGGGGATCGGGGAGACCCAGTACTTC
CASSVTSGIGETQYF
>TRBV18|TRBJ1-3|NA|NA
TGTGCCAGCTCACCACCGTTATCTGCCACTGGAAACACCATATATTTT
CASSPPLSATGNTIYF
>TRBV15|TRBJ1-1|few|NA
TGTGCCACCACGGGCGGGAGGTTGAACACTGAAGCTTTCTTT
CATTGGRLNTEAFF
>TRBV12-5|TRBJ1-6|NA|NA
TGTGCTAGTGGTTTTGATTCACCCCTCCACTTT
CASGFDSPLHF
>TRBV6-5|TRBJ1-2|NA|NA
TGTGCCACCCTCTCGGGGAGGGGGAGGGGCTACACCTTC
CATLSGRGRGYTF
>TRBV19|TRBJ2-7|few|NA
TGTGCCAGTAGTATCGACAGGCGGACCTACGAGCAGTACTTC
CASSIDRRTYEQYF
>TRBV6-5|TRBJ1-5|NA|NA
TGTGCCAGCAGCCTGGACAGAAACCAGAATCAGCCCCAGCATTTT
CASSLDRNQNQPQHF
>TRBV18|TRBJ1-2|NA|TRBD1
TGTGCCAGCTCACCACTGAGACAGGGGGCTGGTGACTATGGCTACACCTTC
CASSPLRQGAGDYGYTF
>TRBV18|TRBJ2-3|NA|NA
TGTGCCAGCTCACAACGAGGCTCACCAGGCACAGATACGCAGTATTTT
CASSQRGSPGTDTQYF
>TRBV5-1|TRBJ1-6|NA|TRBD1
TGCGCCAGCAGCTTGGAAGGACAGGGTGTTTCACCCCTCCACTTT
CASSLEGQGVSPLHF
>TRBV5-4|TRBJ2-5|NA|TRBD1
TGTGCCAGCAGCCCCCCCCCGACAGGGGGCGCGGAGACCCAGTACTTC
CASSPPPTGGAETQYF
>TRBV19|TRBJ2-5|NA|NA
TGTGCCAGTAGTCCGGGGCTCCAAGAGACCCAGTACTTC
CASSPGLQETQYF
>TRBV5-6|TRBJ1-2|NA|NA
TGTGCCAGCAGCCAAATCAGAGACTATGGCTACACCTTC
CASSQIRDYGYTF
>TRBV7-8|TRBJ2-3|NA|TRBD1
TGTGCCAGCAGCTTAGGTGTGGGACAGGGCTCAGATACGCAGTATTTT
CASSLGVGQGSDTQYF
>TRBV6-5|TRBJ2-2|NA|NA
TGTGCCAGCAGCCGAGACGGGGAGCTGTTTTTT
CASSRDGELFF
>TRBV19|TRBJ2-5|NA|NA
TGTGCCAGTAGTACTTCGCAGGTCCAAGAGACCCAGTACTTC
CASSTSQVQETQYF
>TRBV2|TRBJ1-5|few|NA
TGTGCCAGCAGCCTCTCACAGTACAGCAATCAGCCCCAGCATTTT
CASSLSQYSNQPQHF
>TRBV7-3|TRBJ2-1|once|TRBD2
TGTGCCAGCAGCGCGACTAGCGGGACCTACAATGAGCAGTTCTTC
CASSATSGTYNEQFF
>TRBV28|TRBJ1-1|NA|NA
TGTGCCAGCAGTTTATTTCGTGTATCTGAAGCTTTCTTT
CASSLFRVSEAFF
>TRBV27|TRBJ2-7|once|NA
TGTGCCAGCAGTTTATCGATGGCAGGGCTGTTCTACGAGCAGTACTTC
CASSLSMAGLFYEQYF